The next 4 T cell receptor beta chains were all read from a single sample in a study of OX40 agonist ivuxolimab in advanced cancers. The repertoire was sequenced with immunoSEQ multiplex PCR; TCRdb's copy has only in-frame clones and lacks some. Seen here are roughly 61,000 clones, over 75% observed once, and the top ten hold 0.7% to 0.8%. Here the sequenced sample was CD4+ or CD8+ T cells sorted from blood, taken in a trial of the OX40 agonist ivuxolimab. The receptors originated from an adult with an advanced solid tumor such as melanoma, head and neck, liver or kidney cancer.

This clone was seen more than once but under ten times. This chain links TRBV5-4 with TRBJ2-7; D tentatively reads TRBD1 or TRBD2 (5 bases each). The germline V gene encodes CDR1 SGHNT and CDR2 YYREEE (reference sequence). Trimming removed 1 base from V and 4 bases from J, with 18 bases in between. This CDR3 spans 16 amino acids. The CDR3, as DNA: TGTGCCAGCAGCTTGAGTCCCCAGGGAAGGACTTACGAGCAGTACTTC. It encodes CASSLSPQGRTYEQYF.

The rearrangement uses TRBV5-1 and TRBJ2-7; D is possibly TRBD2 (7 bases). Between the trimmed V and J ends, which lost 2 bases and 7 bases, there was a span of 22 bases. The CDR3 is 16 amino acids. Per the germline V gene, CDR1 is SGHRS and CDR2 is YFSETQ. This CDR3 reads CASSFLGGGGRTEQYF. The CDR3 DNA reads TGCGCCAGCAGCTTTTTGGGGGGCGGGGGCCGAACAGAGCAGTACTTC. Filled out from reference TRBV5-1 and TRBJ2-7, the complete variable domain reads KAGVTQTPRYLIKTRGQQVTLSCSPISGHRSVSWYQQTPGQGLQFLFEYFSETQRNKGNFPGRFSGRQFSNSRSEMNVSTLELGDSALYLCASSFLGGGGRTEQYFGPGTRLTVT.

V is TRBV5-5 and J is TRBJ1-2; a possible D gene is TRBD1 (5 bases). V lost 2 bases and J 8 bases, leaving 16 bases between the germline ends. This CDR3 has 14 residues. Germline V gives CDR1 SGHKS, CDR2 YYEKEE (reference sequence). The CDR3 is CASSLPGAYQGYTF. CDR3 sequence (DNA): TGTGCCAGCAGCTTACCCGGGGCCTATCAAGGCTACACCTTC.

This chain links TRBV9 with TRBJ2-5; 9 bases align to TRBD2. V was pared by 0 bases and J by 4 bases, with 13 bases of the junction left unmatched. The CDR3 is 18 residues long. CDR1 is SGDLS and CDR2 is YYNGEE in the germline V gene. CDR3 loop: CASSVDLGGGAYGETQYF. For the CDR3, the DNA is TGTGCCAGCAGCGTAGACTTGGGCGGGGGGGCCTATGGAGAGACCCAGTACTTC.